The 7 T cell receptor beta chains presented below share a single source sample, sequenced in a study of shared clonotypes between healthy human individuals. The method was immunoSEQ multiplex PCR; TCRdb's version includes in-frame clones alone and lacks a portion of them. The repertoire holds roughly 1,000,000 clones, around 78% seen once, with under 0.8% in the top ten. Material for sequencing was memory CD4+ T cells from PBMCs. Stated subset: CD45RA-negative fraction. The receptors come from a man younger than 35 in good health. Some clones in this sample may be carry-over from other donors' samples.

J is TRBJ2-1 and V is TRBV4-1, with 12 bases fitting TRBD2. The ends lost 2 bases at V and 10 bases at J; junction bases unmatched: 6. The germline CDR1 and CDR2 sequences are MGHRA and YSYEKL. This CDR3 region has 15 residues. Here the CDR3 DNA reads TGCGCCAGCAGCCAAAGGTTACTAGCGGGAGGCGAGCAGTTCTTC. This sequence encodes CASSQRLLAGGEQFF.

The chain carries TRBV28 and TRBJ2-7; 11 bases match TRBD2. The germline gives CDR1 MDHEN, CDR2 SYDVKM. CDR3 length: 13 amino acids. Losses at the gene ends were 8 bases for V and 7 bases for J; bases not matched to a gene: 7. CDR3 DNA: TGTGCCAGCGTCGGGGCTAGCGGGAGGGAGCAGTACTTC. As protein: CASVGASGREQYF.

The chain joins TRBV7-2 to TRBJ2-1; TRBD2 aligns across 9 bases. With 5 bases clipped from V and 1 base from J, the junction kept 9 bases outside the gene matches. The germline V gene has CDR1 SGHTA and CDR2 FQGNSA. CDR3 length equals 17 residues. CDR3 amino acids: CASSPRLSGSSYNEQFF. In nucleotides, the CDR3 is TGTGCCAGCAGCCCACGCCTTAGCGGGAGTTCCTACAATGAGCAGTTCTTC.

The chain employs TRBV7-9 and TRBJ2-1; TRBD1 is a possible D gene (6 bases). CDR1 SEHNR and CDR2 FQNEAQ come from the germline V gene (reference sequence). The CDR3 extends over 12 amino acids. Deletions cut 3 bases from V and 10 bases from J, with 10 bases between. CDR3 region: CASSFRDREQFF. Here the CDR3 DNA reads TGTGCCAGCAGCTTTCGCGACAGGGAGCAGTTCTTC.

The rearrangement links TRBV5-4 to TRBJ1-2, with D uncertain. In germline, CDR1 is SGHNT, CDR2 YYREEE (reference sequence). There are 15 residues in the CDR3. With 0 bases removed from V and 0 bases from J, the gap between germline ends came to 9 bases. CDR3 sequence: CASSLGVGSNYGYTF. CDR3 bases: TGTGCCAGCAGCTTGGGTGTGGGTTCTAACTATGGCTACACCTTC.

The genes are TRBV28 and TRBJ1-2; 8 bases line up with TRBD1. The CDR3 has 14 amino acids. Germline V gene sequence: CDR1 MDHEN, CDR2 SYDVKM. V gave up 7 bases and J gave up 3 bases; unmatched junction bases: 7. CDR3 in amino acids: CASTQGARYYGYTF. In DNA form, the CDR3 reads TGTGCCAGCACTCAGGGGGCGCGTTACTATGGCTACACCTTC.

This clone was seen more than once but under ten times. J is TRBJ2-7 and V is TRBV5-1; D is undetermined. The CDR3 is made up of 12 amino acids. V was cut by 2 bases and J by 6 bases, with 9 bases left in between. Per germline, CDR1 SGHRS and CDR2 YFSETQ. CDR3 in DNA: TGCGCCAGCAGCTTCGGGCCTTCCGAGCAGTACTTC. Translation: CASSFGPSEQYF.